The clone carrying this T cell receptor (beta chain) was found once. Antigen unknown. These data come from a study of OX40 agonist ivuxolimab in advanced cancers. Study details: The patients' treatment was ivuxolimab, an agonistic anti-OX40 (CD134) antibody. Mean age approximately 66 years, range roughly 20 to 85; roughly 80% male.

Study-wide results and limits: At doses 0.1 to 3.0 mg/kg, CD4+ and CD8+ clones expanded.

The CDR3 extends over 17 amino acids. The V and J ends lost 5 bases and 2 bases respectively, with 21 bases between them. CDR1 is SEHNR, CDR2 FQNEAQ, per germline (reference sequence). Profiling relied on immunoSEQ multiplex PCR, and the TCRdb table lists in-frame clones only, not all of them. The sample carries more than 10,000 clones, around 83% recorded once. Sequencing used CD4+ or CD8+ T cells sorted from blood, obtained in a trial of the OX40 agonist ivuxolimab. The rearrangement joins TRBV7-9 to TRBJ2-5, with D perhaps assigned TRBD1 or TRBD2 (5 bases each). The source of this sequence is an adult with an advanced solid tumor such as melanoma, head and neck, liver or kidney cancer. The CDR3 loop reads CASSDPGTQDEQETQYF. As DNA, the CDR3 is TGTGCCAGCAGCGATCCCGGGACCCAGGATGAGCAAGAGACCCAGTACTTC.